The 3 T cell receptor beta chains presented below share a single source sample, sequenced in a study of blood T cells in healthy people across ages. PCR was performed a second time for about 7 to 12 cycles using a sample-barcoded 5' primer and a J-beta primer mix. MiXCR was run by TCRdb on the 5' RACE reads, yielding one entry per CDR3 protein. The data show around 520,000 distinct CDR3 sequences, with roughly a quarter seen just once and approximately 3.3% held by the top ten. These data were also reused for a study on T cells of mothers and their children.

Sequencing was done on a sample of blood. The receptors come from a boy between 2 and 10 years old in good health.

This clonotype appeared a few times. The chain couples TRBV10-3 to TRBJ1-6, with 8 bases fitting TRBD1. V lost 4 bases, J lost 7 bases, and 6 bases stayed unmatched. The CDR3 sequence is 15 residues long. Germline assignment: CDR1 ENHRY and CDR2 SYGVKD. CDR3 DNA sequence: TGTGCCATCAGTGTCGGGGACAGGCCGAATTCACCCCTCCACTTT. Encoded protein: CAISVGDRPNSPLHF.

V gene TRBV7-9 combines with J gene TRBJ2-5, with 12 bases fitting TRBD2. The V and J ends lost 7 bases and 3 bases, in that order; junction bases with no gene match: 6. From germline, CDR1 is SEHNR and CDR2 FQNEAQ (reference sequence). The CDR3 contains 15 residues. The CDR3 sequence is CASKTSGGREETQYF. CDR3 coding DNA: TGTGCCAGCAAGACTAGCGGGGGTCGAGAAGAGACCCAGTACTTC.

This clonotype came up a few times. The chain is built from TRBV12-3 or TRBV12-4 and TRBJ2-5; tentatively, D is TRBD2 (6 bases). This CDR3 spans 14 amino acids. Trimming cost V 6 bases and J 1 base, with 12 bases left between them. The CDR3 region has the DNA TGTGCCAGCAGATCGGGACTGGCCCAAGAGACCCAGTACTTC. This sequence encodes CASRSGLAQETQYF.